The 27 T cell receptor beta chains below come from one sample, sequenced in a study of blood T cell repertoires in COVID-19. Clones were read by immunoSEQ multiplex PCR, and TCRdb kept only the in-frame ones, dropping some. The table has roughly 40,000 clones, roughly nine tenths seen once. Material: peripheral blood. The origin of the receptors is a man in his forties or fifties with COVID-19, enrolled during active disease.

This chain connects TRBV6-1 to TRBJ1-3, with D possibly TRBD1 on 5 matching bases. V was trimmed by 0 bases and J by 0 bases, leaving 12 bases between them. Germline assignment: CDR1 MNHNS and CDR2 SASEGT. The CDR3 contains 17 residues. The CDR3 reads CASSEAQWGLSGNTIYF. The DNA of the CDR3 is TGTGCCAGCAGTGAAGCGCAGTGGGGCCTCTCTGGAAACACCATATATTTT.

The rearrangement joins TRBV2 to TRBJ2-7; 12 bases map to TRBD2. The CDR3 runs to 14 residues. V gave up 8 bases and J gave up 5 bases; unmatched junction bases: 7. The germline CDR1 and CDR2 sequences are SNHLY and FYNNEI. The chain's CDR3 is CASQILAGGNEQYF. In DNA, the CDR3 is TGTGCCAGCCAGATACTAGCGGGAGGAAACGAGCAGTACTTC.

This chain links TRBV5-1 with TRBJ1-3; the match to TRBD1 covers 8 bases. Germline lookup yields CDR1 SGHRS and CDR2 YFSETQ. The CDR3 consists of 15 residues. The V segment lost 4 bases and the J segment 2 bases; nucleotides outside the gene matches: 5. The CDR3, as DNA: TGCGCCAGCAGCCTAGACAGGGGCGCTGGAAACACCATATATTTT. Translation gives CASSLDRGAGNTIYF.

The chain joins TRBV11-2 to TRBJ2-1; 9 bases agree with TRBD2. CDR3 length: 15 residues. The V gene's germline CDR1 is SGHAT and CDR2 FQNNGV. Trimming removed 3 bases from V and 7 bases from J; junction bases left unmatched: 7. Written as DNA, the CDR3 is TGTGCCAGCAGCTTGTCGGGCGGGAGGGTGAATGAGCAGTTCTTC. It codes for CASSLSGGRVNEQFF.

V usage is TRBV7-2 and J usage is TRBJ1-2, with D possibly TRBD1 on 6 matching bases. The CDR3 length is 14 residues. Per the germline V gene, CDR1 is SGHTA and CDR2 is FQGNSA. The V end was cut by 0 bases, the J end by 3 bases, with 8 bases between. The CDR3 is CASSLARQDYGYTF. CDR3 nucleotide sequence: TGTGCCAGCAGCTTAGCCCGACAGGACTATGGCTACACCTTC.

The chain couples TRBV6-1 to TRBJ2-2; weak D call: TRBD2 (5 bases). This CDR3 is built from 15 residues. Between the trimmed V and J ends, which lost 0 bases and 4 bases, there was a span of 9 bases. The germline V gene has CDR1 MNHNS and CDR2 SASEGT. CDR3 sequence: CASSEAVGSTGELFF. The CDR3 DNA follows: TGTGCCAGCAGTGAAGCGGTTGGGAGCACCGGGGAGCTGTTTTTT.

This chain links TRBV5-1 with TRBJ2-7; TRBD1 aligns across 10 bases. CDR3 length: 15 amino acids. Germline V gene sequence: CDR1 SGHRS, CDR2 YFSETQ. Trimming cost V 4 bases and J 0 bases; bases outside gene matches: 4. CDR3 coding DNA: TGCGCCAGCAGCACTTGGACAGGGGGCTCCTACGAGCAGTACTTC. This gives the protein CASSTWTGGSYEQYF.

A single count supports this clone. The chain combines TRBV14 with TRBJ1-4; D is perhaps TRBD1 (6 bases). Trimming shortened V by 4 bases and J by 7 bases, and 16 bases separated the two germline ends. CDR3 length: 15 amino acids. Germline V gene sequence: CDR1 SGHDN, CDR2 FVKESK. The CDR3 region is CASSRTGGGSEKLFF. CDR3 DNA: TGTGCCAGCAGCCGGACGGGGGGCGGGAGTGAAAAACTGTTTTTT. The variable domain in full, completed from reference TRBV14 and TRBJ1-4, reads EAGVTQFPSHSVIEKGQTVTLRCDPISGHDNLYWYRRVMGKEIKFLLHFVKESKQDESGMPNNRFLAERTGGTYSTLKVQPAELEDSGVYFCASSRTGGGSEKLFFGSGTQLSVL.

The rearrangement links TRBV5-1 to TRBJ1-1; possibly TRBD1 for D (5 bases). This CDR3 comprises 15 residues. V was cut by 7 bases and J by 0 bases, with 16 bases left in between. Per the germline V gene, CDR1 is SGHRS and CDR2 is YFSETQ. CDR3 nucleotide sequence: TGCGCCAGCCCCCCTCCGGGGGTAGTGAACACTGAAGCTTTCTTT. Translating it yields CASPPPGVVNTEAFF.

This clone has just a few counts. The chain recombines TRBV5-1 with TRBJ2-1; tentative D call: TRBD2 (6 bases). The CDR3 is made up of 16 amino acids. Germline loops: CDR1 SGHRS, CDR2 YFSETQ. V lost 1 base and J lost 6, with 17 bases in between. The CDR3 sequence is CASSLSPTGAGNEQFF. The CDR3 nucleotides read TGCGCCAGCAGCTTGTCGCCTACGGGAGCGGGCAATGAGCAGTTCTTC.

The V call is TRBV7-2, the J call TRBJ1-4; 9 positions match TRBD1. Trimming at V came to 5 bases and at J to 13 bases, leaving 14 bases not matched to a gene. Germline CDR1 SGHTA, CDR2 FQGNSA. The CDR3 is 15 amino acids. CDR3 in DNA: TGTGCCAGCAGCCCCCGCACAGGGGGCGCGGTCGGACTGTTTTTT. Its translation is CASSPRTGGAVGLFF.

The J gene is TRBJ2-1, the V gene TRBV28; 7 nucleotides line up with TRBD2. Germline-derived CDR1 and CDR2 are MDHEN and SYDVKM. The trim removed 1 base at V and 7 bases at J, leaving 16 bases unmatched. CDR3 length equals 18 residues. DNA of the CDR3: TGTGCCAGCAGTTTATTCGCCGAGTCTAGCGGTTCTGGGAATGAGCAGTTCTTC. It yields the protein CASSLFAESSGSGNEQFF.

This clone was seen once. V and J are TRBV19 and TRBJ2-2; 7 positions match TRBD2. V shed 3 bases and J 5 bases; nucleotides not matched to a gene: 6. CDR3 size: 15 residues. Germline assignment: CDR1 LNHDA and CDR2 SQIVND (reference sequence). Here the CDR3 reads CASSIGLAATGELFF. In DNA form, the CDR3 reads TGTGCCAGTAGTATCGGGCTAGCGGCAACCGGGGAGCTGTTTTTT.

The CDR3 loop is CASSESGQYGYTF. CDR3 sequence (DNA): TGTGCCAGCAGTGAATCGGGTCAGTATGGCTACACCTTC. The J gene is TRBJ1-2, the V gene TRBV6-1; D remains unclear. Trimming took 2 bases from V and 5 from J, leaving 9 bases between them. CDR3 length: 13 residues. Germline loops: CDR1 MNHNS, CDR2 SASEGT.

The chain carries TRBV6-5 and TRBJ1-2; D is perhaps TRBD1 (6 bases). With 7 bases removed from V and 2 bases from J, the gap between germline ends came to 14 bases. CDR1 MNHEY and CDR2 SVGAGI come from the germline V gene. The CDR3 contains 14 residues. The CDR3 coding sequence is TGTGCCAGCACTGGGTACAGGGAAAACTATGGCTACACCTTC. This codes for CASTGYRENYGYTF.

V usage is TRBV27 and J usage is TRBJ2-7; D might be TRBD1 (6 bases). V lost 6 bases, J lost 0 bases, and 12 bases lay in between. Germline CDR1 reads MNHEY; CDR2 reads SMNVEV (reference sequence). This CDR3 region has 14 residues. CDR3 in amino acids: CASSYRDISYEQYF. CDR3 nucleotides: TGTGCCAGCAGCTACCGGGACATCTCCTACGAGCAGTACTTC.

V gene TRBV9 combines with J gene TRBJ2-1; D is possibly TRBD1 (6 bases). This CDR3 has 16 amino acids. Germline assignment: CDR1 SGDLS and CDR2 YYNGEE. The V end lost 4 bases, the J end lost 5 bases, and 19 bases lay between the germline ends. The CDR3 is CASSTPTGSIDNEQFF. The CDR3 DNA reads TGTGCCAGCAGCACACCAACAGGGTCCATCGACAATGAGCAGTTCTTC. The full variable domain, with the rest looked up from reference TRBV9 and TRBJ2-1, is DSGVTQTPKHLITATGQRVTLRCSPRSGDLSVYWYQQSLDQGLQFLIQYYNGEERAKGNILERFSAQQFPDLHSELNLSSLELGDSALYFCASSTPTGSIDNEQFFGPGTRLTVL.

V is TRBV16 and J is TRBJ2-2; 7 bases are shared with TRBD1. The CDR3 has 15 amino acids. V shed 0 bases and J 6 bases; nucleotides not matched to a gene: 4. Germline V gives CDR1 KGHSY, CDR2 FQNENV. This CDR3 is CASSQSLQGSGELFF. CDR3 nucleotides: TGTGCCAGCAGCCAATCCCTACAGGGGTCCGGGGAGCTGTTTTTT.

This clone was found a few times. V usage is TRBV5-1 and J usage is TRBJ1-3, with 9 positions matching TRBD1. V trimming: 1 base; J trimming: 4 bases; junction bases outside the gene matches: 3. The germline V gene has CDR1 SGHRS and CDR2 YFSETQ. The CDR3 spans 15 residues. CDR3 protein: CASSLRQGEGNTIYF. DNA for the CDR3: TGCGCCAGCAGCTTGAGACAGGGGGAAGGAAACACCATATATTTT. Full variable domain (missing parts from reference TRBV5-1 and TRBJ1-3): KAGVTQTPRYLIKTRGQQVTLSCSPISGHRSVSWYQQTPGQGLQFLFEYFSETQRNKGNFPGRFSGRQFSNSRSEMNVSTLELGDSALYLCASSLRQGEGNTIYFGEGSWLTVV.

The V gene is TRBV19, the J gene TRBJ1-5; TRBD1 aligns across 9 bases. The V and J ends lost 9 bases and 3 bases, in that order; junction bases with no gene match: 6. Germline V CDR1 and CDR2: LNHDA, SQIVND (reference sequence). The CDR3 spans 14 residues. In DNA, the CDR3 is TGTGCCAGCGCCGGGACAGGGAACAATCAGCCCCAGCATTTT. Translating gives CASAGTGNNQPQHF.

V usage is TRBV4-2 and J usage is TRBJ1-4; possible D gene TRBD1, 5 bases. V was trimmed by 2 bases and J by 6 bases, leaving 13 bases between them. Germline V gene lookup returns CDR1 LGHNA and CDR2 YNFKEQ. This CDR3 region has 15 residues. CDR3 in DNA: TGTGCCAGCAGCCAACGCAGGGCATCGTATGAAAAACTGTTTTTT. Translating gives CASSQRRASYEKLFF.

The chain carries TRBV5-1 and TRBJ2-3; 14 positions match TRBD2. The V segment lost 4 bases and the J segment 8 bases; nucleotides outside the gene matches: 9. Germline values: CDR1 SGHRS, CDR2 YFSETQ. This CDR3 comprises 16 residues. The CDR3 sequence is CASSPTGLAGESTQYF. CDR3 bases: TGCGCCAGCAGCCCGACGGGACTAGCGGGAGAATCTACGCAGTATTTT.

This clone was found once. This chain uses TRBV13 with TRBJ1-1; D gene unclear. V lost 5 bases and J 6 bases, leaving 13 bases between the germline ends. CDR1 PRHDT and CDR2 FYEKMQ come from the germline V gene (reference sequence). The CDR3 covers 13 residues. The CDR3 loop reads CASSLQDWAEAFF. The DNA for the CDR3 is TGTGCCAGCAGCCTCCAGGACTGGGCTGAAGCTTTCTTT.

The V call is TRBV12-3 or TRBV12-4, the J call TRBJ1-2; D is ambiguous. This CDR3 has 13 residues. V was trimmed by 4 bases and J by 5 bases, leaving 11 bases between them. The CDR3 sequence: CASSSLGVYGYTF. CDR3 nucleotide sequence: TGTGCCAGCAGTTCCCTCGGGGTTTATGGCTACACCTTC.

J is TRBJ2-3 and V is TRBV7-2; 9 bases map to TRBD2. The CDR3 is made up of 16 amino acids. V dropped 1 base and J dropped 5; count of bases not matched to a gene: 7. Looked up from germline, CDR1 is SGHTA and CDR2 is FQGNSA. The CDR3 nucleotides are TGTGCCAGCAGCTTAGGGGTAGCGGGAGTGGTAGATACGCAGTATTTT. Protein product: CASSLGVAGVVDTQYF. The full variable domain, rest sourced from reference TRBV7-2 and TRBJ2-3, is GAGVSQSPSNKVTEKGKDVELRCDPISGHTALYWYRQSLGQGLEFLIYFQGNSAPDKSGLPSDRFSAERTGGSVSTLTIQRTQQEDSAVYLCASSLGVAGVVDTQYFGPGTRLTVL.

This chain links TRBV2 with TRBJ2-7, with D tentatively TRBD1 (6 bases). From germline, CDR1 is SNHLY and CDR2 FYNNEI. V lost 4 bases and J lost 5, with 15 bases in between. The CDR3 contains 14 residues. The CDR3 protein is CASSVDQGRDEQYF. Written as DNA, the CDR3 is TGTGCCAGCAGTGTGGACCAGGGGAGAGACGAGCAGTACTTC.

This chain joins TRBV30 and TRBJ2-7; D unclear. V lost 0 bases, J lost 4 bases, and 7 bases lay in between. The CDR3 totals 12 residues. Germline values: CDR1 GTSNPN, CDR2 SVGIG (reference sequence). CDR3 coding DNA: TGTGCCTGGAGTGTAACTCCGTACGAGCAGTACTTC. Protein: CAWSVTPYEQYF.